The rows below give T cell receptor beta chains drawn from one sample of a study of T cells in Graves' hyperthyroidism and ophthalmopathy. TCRdb analysed the multiplex PCR reads with MiXCR anew, one entry per CDR3 protein. The data contain 200,000 to 250,000 distinct CDR3 sequences, around 17% of them seen just once; the ten biggest clones take up around 28%. Specimen: blood. The receptors come from a woman aged 18-29 years with Graves' ophthalmopathy. CDR3s include the opening cysteine and the closing phenylalanine or tryptophan. Fields, in order: V gene, J gene, clone size, D gene, CDR3 protein, CDR3 DNA. The D gene is left open where the match is weak. Clone size is stated in some rows and not others, as once, few, many or a class when expanded.

v_call: TRBV20-1; j_call: TRBJ2-7; clone_size: many; d_call: NA; cdr3_aa: CSARATGPTFYEQYF; cdr3_nt: TGCAGTGCTAGGGCAACGGGGCCCACCTTCTACGAGCAGTACTTC
v_call: TRBV20-1; j_call: TRBJ1-1; clone_size: many; d_call: NA; cdr3_aa: CSARVQRTFF; cdr3_nt: TGCAGTGCTAGAGTGCAGAGAACTTTCTTT
v_call: TRBV7-9; j_call: TRBJ1-6; clone_size: NA; d_call: NA; cdr3_aa: CASSLVSPGNNSPLHF; cdr3_nt: TGTGCCAGCAGCTTAGTATCACCAGGGAATAATTCACCCCTCCACTTT
v_call: TRBV6-1; j_call: TRBJ2-3; clone_size: many; d_call: TRBD1; cdr3_aa: CASSRKQGTDTQYF; cdr3_nt: TGTGCCAGCAGCCGAAAACAGGGGACAGATACGCAGTATTTT
v_call: TRBV10-3; j_call: TRBJ1-1; clone_size: many; d_call: NA; cdr3_aa: CAILGAQDTEAFF; cdr3_nt: TGTGCCATCCTAGGGGCGCAGGACACTGAAGCTTTCTTT
v_call: TRBV4-1; j_call: TRBJ2-3; clone_size: few; d_call: TRBD1; cdr3_aa: CASSQKIGTGGTTDTQYF; cdr3_nt: TGCGCCAGCAGCCAGAAAATTGGGACAGGGGGGACGACAGATACGCAGTATTTT
v_call: TRBV2; j_call: TRBJ2-1; clone_size: many; d_call: NA; cdr3_aa: CASSAHQVHEQFF; cdr3_nt: TGTGCCAGCTCAGCCCACCAGGTCCATGAGCAGTTCTTC
v_call: TRBV20-1; j_call: TRBJ1-2; clone_size: many; d_call: NA; cdr3_aa: CSAKTGGYGYTF; cdr3_nt: TGCAGTGCTAAGACCGGGGGTTATGGCTACACCTTC
v_call: TRBV6-1; j_call: TRBJ2-7; clone_size: many; d_call: TRBD1; cdr3_aa: CASSSRGREQYF; cdr3_nt: TGTGCCAGCAGTAGCAGGGGGCGCGAGCAGTACTTC
v_call: TRBV12-3/TRBV12-4; j_call: TRBJ1-4; clone_size: NA; d_call: NA; cdr3_aa: CASSFGSEKLFF; cdr3_nt: TGTGCCAGCAGTTTCGGGAGTGAAAAACTGTTTTTT
v_call: TRBV5-4; j_call: TRBJ2-1; clone_size: many; d_call: TRBD1; cdr3_aa: CASSLGQGPGNEQFF; cdr3_nt: TGTGCCAGCAGCCTCGGACAGGGACCGGGCAATGAGCAGTTCTTC
v_call: TRBV11-3; j_call: TRBJ2-1; clone_size: many; d_call: TRBD1; cdr3_aa: CASSFLTGDYEQFF; cdr3_nt: TGTGCCAGCAGCTTCCTGACAGGGGATTATGAGCAGTTCTTC
v_call: TRBV27; j_call: TRBJ2-1; clone_size: many; d_call: TRBD2; cdr3_aa: CASSGYREGDNEQFF; cdr3_nt: TGTGCCAGCAGTGGGTACCGGGAGGGGGACAATGAGCAGTTCTTC
v_call: TRBV3-1; j_call: TRBJ1-3; clone_size: many; d_call: NA; cdr3_aa: CASSQSFRGNTIYF; cdr3_nt: TGTGCCAGCAGCCAATCTTTCAGGGGAAACACCATATATTTT
v_call: TRBV27; j_call: TRBJ2-1; clone_size: many; d_call: NA; cdr3_aa: CASSYRRTGSYNEQFF; cdr3_nt: TGTGCCAGCAGTTATAGACGGACGGGGTCCTACAATGAGCAGTTCTTC
v_call: TRBV7-2; j_call: TRBJ2-7; clone_size: NA; d_call: NA; cdr3_aa: CASSLLAHTSYEQYF; cdr3_nt: TGTGCCAGCAGCTTATTGGCACATACCAGTTACGAGCAGTACTTC
v_call: TRBV28; j_call: TRBJ2-1; clone_size: many; d_call: NA; cdr3_aa: CASSPIWGGSEQFF; cdr3_nt: TGTGCCAGCAGCCCCATTTGGGGGGGCAGTGAGCAGTTCTTC
v_call: TRBV14; j_call: TRBJ2-5; clone_size: NA; d_call: NA; cdr3_aa: CASSQTVPWETQYF; cdr3_nt: TGTGCCAGCAGCCAAACAGTCCCCTGGGAGACCCAGTACTTC
v_call: TRBV12-3/TRBV12-4; j_call: TRBJ2-5; clone_size: many; d_call: NA; cdr3_aa: CASSFFGQETQYF; cdr3_nt: TGTGCCAGCAGTTTTTTCGGCCAAGAGACCCAGTACTTC
v_call: TRBV20-1; j_call: TRBJ2-2; clone_size: NA; d_call: TRBD2; cdr3_aa: CSARDRLAVYTGELFF; cdr3_nt: TGCAGTGCTAGAGATCGACTAGCCGTGTACACCGGGGAGCTGTTTTTT
v_call: TRBV19; j_call: TRBJ2-2; clone_size: NA; d_call: TRBD2; cdr3_aa: CASSGLAGTGELFF; cdr3_nt: TGTGCCAGTAGCGGACTAGCGGGCACCGGGGAGCTGTTTTTT
v_call: TRBV7-9; j_call: TRBJ2-1; clone_size: many; d_call: TRBD2; cdr3_aa: CASSFPGLADREQFF; cdr3_nt: TGTGCCAGCAGCTTTCCGGGACTAGCTGATCGGGAGCAGTTCTTC
v_call: TRBV29-1; j_call: TRBJ2-1; clone_size: many; d_call: NA; cdr3_aa: CSVVIAAPVNEQFF; cdr3_nt: TGCAGCGTTGTAATAGCGGCACCTGTCAATGAGCAGTTCTTC
v_call: TRBV29-1; j_call: TRBJ2-1; clone_size: NA; d_call: TRBD2; cdr3_aa: CSVCLIGTSSYNEQFF; cdr3_nt: TGCAGCGTCTGTTTGATCGGGACTAGCTCCTACAATGAGCAGTTCTTC
v_call: TRBV19; j_call: TRBJ2-3; clone_size: few; d_call: NA; cdr3_aa: CASRSRPSTDTQYF; cdr3_nt: TGTGCCAGTAGGAGCCGGCCTAGCACAGATACGCAGTATTTT
v_call: TRBV20-1; j_call: TRBJ1-4; clone_size: many; d_call: TRBD1; cdr3_aa: CSAPRQGAGKLFF; cdr3_nt: TGCAGTGCTCCGAGACAGGGCGCTGGAAAACTGTTTTTT
v_call: TRBV20-1; j_call: TRBJ1-1; clone_size: many; d_call: TRBD1; cdr3_aa: CSAFLGQGGKAFF; cdr3_nt: TGCAGTGCTTTCCTTGGACAGGGGGGGAAAGCTTTCTTT
v_call: TRBV6-5; j_call: TRBJ2-1; clone_size: many; d_call: TRBD2; cdr3_aa: CASSYFPSGDTYNEQFF; cdr3_nt: TGTGCCAGCAGTTACTTTCCTAGCGGGGATACCTACAATGAGCAGTTCTTC
v_call: TRBV6-1; j_call: TRBJ1-1; clone_size: many; d_call: NA; cdr3_aa: CASKHWPTEEGPQTEAFF; cdr3_nt: TGTGCCAGCAAACACTGGCCTACAGAGGAGGGCCCCCAAACTGAAGCTTTCTTT
v_call: TRBV28; j_call: TRBJ2-7; clone_size: few; d_call: TRBD1; cdr3_aa: CASTPGTATYEQYF; cdr3_nt: TGTGCCAGCACCCCCGGGACAGCAACCTACGAGCAGTACTTC
v_call: TRBV3-1; j_call: TRBJ2-5; clone_size: many; d_call: NA; cdr3_aa: CASSQRLAAGETQYF; cdr3_nt: TGTGCCAGCAGCCAACGTCTAGCTGCCGGGGAGACCCAGTACTTC
v_call: TRBV5-1; j_call: TRBJ2-3; clone_size: NA; d_call: TRBD2; cdr3_aa: CASSLALAGDSTDTQYF; cdr3_nt: TGCGCCAGCAGCTTGGCCTTAGCGGGGGACAGCACAGATACGCAGTATTTT
v_call: TRBV28; j_call: TRBJ2-1; clone_size: NA; d_call: TRBD2; cdr3_aa: CASNPTVRTSGGLGSYNEQFF; cdr3_nt: TGTGCCAGCAACCCAACGGTGAGGACTAGCGGGGGGCTGGGGTCCTACAATGAGCAGTTCTTC
v_call: TRBV10-3; j_call: TRBJ2-1; clone_size: many; d_call: NA; cdr3_aa: CAISDSGAGEQFF; cdr3_nt: TGTGCCATCAGTGACTCAGGGGCAGGTGAGCAGTTCTTC
v_call: TRBV6-1; j_call: TRBJ2-1; clone_size: NA; d_call: NA; cdr3_aa: CACSHSNEQFF; cdr3_nt: TGTGCCTGCAGTCATAGCAATGAGCAGTTCTTC
v_call: TRBV5-1; j_call: TRBJ2-2; clone_size: many; d_call: TRBD1; cdr3_aa: CASSHGQGYTGELFF; cdr3_nt: TGCGCCAGCAGCCACGGACAGGGATACACCGGGGAGCTGTTTTTT
v_call: TRBV19; j_call: TRBJ2-1; clone_size: few; d_call: TRBD2; cdr3_aa: CASSILTSGGYNEQFF; cdr3_nt: TGTGCCAGTAGTATTTTGACTAGCGGGGGCTACAATGAGCAGTTCTTC
v_call: TRBV19; j_call: TRBJ2-2; clone_size: many; d_call: NA; cdr3_aa: CASSPVAWASNTGELFF; cdr3_nt: TGTGCCAGTAGTCCGGTTGCCTGGGCATCAAACACCGGGGAGCTGTTTTTT
v_call: TRBV30; j_call: TRBJ2-1; clone_size: many; d_call: NA; cdr3_aa: CAWSTLPVNRASYNEQFF; cdr3_nt: TGTGCCTGGAGTACACTCCCGGTAAACAGGGCTTCCTACAATGAGCAGTTCTTC
v_call: TRBV3-1; j_call: TRBJ2-7; clone_size: many; d_call: NA; cdr3_aa: CASSQGIGEQYF; cdr3_nt: TGTGCCAGCAGCCAAGGTATCGGCGAGCAGTACTTC
v_call: TRBV5-1; j_call: TRBJ2-1; clone_size: many; d_call: NA; cdr3_aa: CASSWTNNEQFF; cdr3_nt: TGCGCCAGCAGCTGGACCAACAATGAGCAGTTCTTC
v_call: TRBV2; j_call: TRBJ2-7; clone_size: many; d_call: TRBD2; cdr3_aa: CASSEGGLGSYEQYF; cdr3_nt: TGTGCCAGCAGTGAAGGGGGACTAGGCTCCTACGAGCAGTACTTC